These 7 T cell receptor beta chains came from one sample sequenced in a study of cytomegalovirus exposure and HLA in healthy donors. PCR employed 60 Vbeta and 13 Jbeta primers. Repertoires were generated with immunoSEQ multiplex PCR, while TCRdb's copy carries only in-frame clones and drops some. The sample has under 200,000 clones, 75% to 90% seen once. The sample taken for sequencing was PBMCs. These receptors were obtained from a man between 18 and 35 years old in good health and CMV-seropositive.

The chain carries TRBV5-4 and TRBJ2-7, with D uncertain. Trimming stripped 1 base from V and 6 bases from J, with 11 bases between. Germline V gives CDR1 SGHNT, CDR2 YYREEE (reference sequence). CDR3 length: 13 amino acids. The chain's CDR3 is CASSLSLAGEQYF. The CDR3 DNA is TGTGCCAGCAGCTTGAGTTTGGCAGGCGAGCAGTACTTC. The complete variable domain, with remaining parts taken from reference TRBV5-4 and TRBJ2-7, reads ETGVTQSPTHLIKTRGQQVTLRCSSQSGHNTVSWYQQALGQGPQFIFQYYREEENGRGNFPPRFSGLQFPNYSSELNVNALELDDSALYLCASSLSLAGEQYFGPGTRLTVT.

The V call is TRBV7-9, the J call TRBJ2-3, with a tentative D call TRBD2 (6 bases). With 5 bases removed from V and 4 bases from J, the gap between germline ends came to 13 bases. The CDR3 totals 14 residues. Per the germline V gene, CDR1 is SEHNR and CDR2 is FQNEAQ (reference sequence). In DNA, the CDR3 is TGTGCCAGCAGCCCCGGGGGTGCGGCAGATACGCAGTATTTT. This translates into CASSPGGAADTQYF.

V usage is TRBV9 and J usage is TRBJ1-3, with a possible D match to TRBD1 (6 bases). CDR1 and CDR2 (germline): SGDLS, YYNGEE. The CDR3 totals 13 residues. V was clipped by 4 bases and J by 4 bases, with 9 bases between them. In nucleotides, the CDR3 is TGTGCCAGCAGCAGGGACACCGGAAACACCATATATTTT. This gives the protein CASSRDTGNTIYF.

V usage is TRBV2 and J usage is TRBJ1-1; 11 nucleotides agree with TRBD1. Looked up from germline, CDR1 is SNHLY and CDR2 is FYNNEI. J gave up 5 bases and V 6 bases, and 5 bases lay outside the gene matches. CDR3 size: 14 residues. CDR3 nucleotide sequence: TGTGCCAGCAGCGGGACAGGGGGGCAGACTGAAGCTTTCTTT. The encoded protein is CASSGTGGQTEAFF.

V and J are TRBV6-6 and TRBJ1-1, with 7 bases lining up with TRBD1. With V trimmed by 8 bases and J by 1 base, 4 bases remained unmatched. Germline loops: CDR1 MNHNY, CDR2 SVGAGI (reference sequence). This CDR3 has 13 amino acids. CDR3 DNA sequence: TGTGCCAGCGCGGGACAGCCGAACACTGAAGCTTTCTTT. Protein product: CASAGQPNTEAFF.

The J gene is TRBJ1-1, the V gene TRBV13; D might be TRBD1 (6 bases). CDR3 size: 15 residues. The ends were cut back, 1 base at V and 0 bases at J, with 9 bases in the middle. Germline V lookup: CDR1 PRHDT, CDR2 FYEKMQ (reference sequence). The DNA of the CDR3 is TGTGCCAGCAGCTTAGAGGACAGCCTGAACACTGAAGCTTTCTTT. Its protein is CASSLEDSLNTEAFF. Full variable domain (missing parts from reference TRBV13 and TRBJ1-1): AAGVIQSPRHLIKEKRETATLKCYPIPRHDTVYWYQQGPGQDPQFLISFYEKMQSDKGSIPDRFSAQQFSDYHSELNMSSLELGDSALYFCASSLEDSLNTEAFFGQGTRLTVV.

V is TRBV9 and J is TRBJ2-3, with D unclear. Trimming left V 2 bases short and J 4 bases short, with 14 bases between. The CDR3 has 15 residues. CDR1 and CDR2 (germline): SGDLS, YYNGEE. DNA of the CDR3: TGTGCCAGCAGCGTTGGTCCAGTATCCTCAGATACGCAGTATTTT. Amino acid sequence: CASSVGPVSSDTQYF. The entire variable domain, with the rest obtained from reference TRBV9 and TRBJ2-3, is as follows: DSGVTQTPKHLITATGQRVTLRCSPRSGDLSVYWYQQSLDQGLQFLIQYYNGEERAKGNILERFSAQQFPDLHSELNLSSLELGDSALYFCASSVGPVSSDTQYFGPGTRLTVL.